The present T cell receptor (beta chain) was sequenced within a study of neurological immune-mediated disorders. The making of cDNA relied on 5'RACE with 10-nucleotide random UMIs. TCRdb itself ran the 5' RACE reads through MiXCR, one entry per CDR3 protein. The repertoire holds about 50,000 distinct CDR3 sequences, with about 9.4% as singletons. Unsorted libraries were prepared from 2 million PBMCs that had been stored at -80 C. This receptor was obtained from a woman in her thirties or forties with HTLV-1-associated myelopathy (HAM/TSP). Sequencing was carried out using PBMCs.

CDR3 coding DNA: TGCAGTGCTAATCTCCGCGGGTCTATAAAAGAGACCCAGTACTTC. Its protein product is CSANLRGSIKETQYF. This sequence joins TRBV20-1 and TRBJ2-5, with D possibly being TRBD2 (5 bases). Trimming pared 4 bases from V and 3 bases from J, leaving 18 bases between. Germline assignment: CDR1 DFQATT and CDR2 SNEGSKA (reference sequence). This CDR3 is built from 15 residues.